This T cell receptor (beta chain) was retrieved from a study of cytomegalovirus exposure and HLA in healthy donors. To note about this clone: Its matching antigen is unknown.

Primers: 60 Vbeta forward and 13 Jbeta reverse. Generated by immunoSEQ multiplex PCR, the TCRdb table keeps only in-frame clones and is missing some. In the table there are fewer than 200,000 clones, 65% to 80% of which are singletons. Points from the study as a whole: Judged likely to be a sequencing artifact was a cluster of highly shared sequence variants. The authors listed over 150 TCR beta chains as cytomegalovirus-associated. Researchers reported that a few CMV-associated chains were confirmed in vitro as CMV antigen-specific. TCR association rates varied by HLA locus in a later analysis, with DRB1 highest and HLA-C lowest.

The CDR3 totals 15 residues. Trimming removed 2 bases from V and 4 bases from J, with 12 bases in between. Germline lookup yields CDR1 SGHTA and CDR2 FQGNSA. The chain combines TRBV7-2 with TRBJ1-3; D is perhaps TRBD1 (6 bases). The receptor was isolated from a man in his forties in good health and CMV-seronegative. Sequences were obtained from PBMCs. The CDR3 region has the DNA TGTGCCAGCAGCTTAAGCGGGGGCTCGGGAAACACCATATATTTT. It specifies CASSLSGGSGNTIYF.